This TCR beta chain was identified in a study of T cells in Graves' hyperthyroidism and ophthalmopathy. Points from the study as a whole: The model foresaw ophthalmopathy a median around 6 months prior to onset. Expanded thyroid clonotypes (above 0.001) were mostly also found in blood.

This clonotype appeared a few times. The antigen remains undetermined. The CDR3 length is 18 residues. Germline V gene lookup returns CDR1 LGHDT and CDR2 YNNKEL (reference sequence). The V and J ends lost 5 bases and 0 bases, in that order; junction bases with no gene match: 9. Researchers took RNA transcripts and amplified the TCR beta CDR3 regions from them. HTBI primers were employed in a first-round RT-PCR of the TCR CDR3. TCRdb independently ran MiXCR on the multiplex PCR reads; one entry per CDR3 protein. There are about 380,000 distinct CDR3 sequences in the sample; around 15% occur only once, and roughly a fifth lies in the top ten.

The chain employs TRBV3-1 and TRBJ2-1, with 11 bases identical to TRBD2. This clonotype originated in a woman aged 25-40 years with Graves' ophthalmopathy. Specimen: blood. CDR3 nucleotide sequence: TGTGCCAGCAGCGGACTAGCGGGTTTCGAGAGCTCCTACAATGAGCAGTTCTTC. Translated, it gives CASSGLAGFESSYNEQFF.